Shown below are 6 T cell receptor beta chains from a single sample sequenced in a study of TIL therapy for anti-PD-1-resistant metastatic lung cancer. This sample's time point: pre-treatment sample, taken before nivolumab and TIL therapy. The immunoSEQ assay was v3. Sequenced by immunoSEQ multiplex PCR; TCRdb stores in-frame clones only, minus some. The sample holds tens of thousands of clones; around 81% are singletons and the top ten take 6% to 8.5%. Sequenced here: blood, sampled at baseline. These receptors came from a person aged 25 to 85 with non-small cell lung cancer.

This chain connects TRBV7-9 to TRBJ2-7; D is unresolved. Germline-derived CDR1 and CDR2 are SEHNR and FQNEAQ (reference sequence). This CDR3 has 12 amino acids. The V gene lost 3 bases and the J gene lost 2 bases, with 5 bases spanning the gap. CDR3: CASSFLAYEQYF. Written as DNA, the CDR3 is TGTGCCAGCAGCTTCCTAGCCTACGAGCAGTACTTC.

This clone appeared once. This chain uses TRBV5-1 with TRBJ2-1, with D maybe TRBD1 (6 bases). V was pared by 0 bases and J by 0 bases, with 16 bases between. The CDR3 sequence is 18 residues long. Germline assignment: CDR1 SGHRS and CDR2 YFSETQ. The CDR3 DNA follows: TGCGCCAGCAGCTTGGGACCGACAGGAGGCCTCTCCTACAATGAGCAGTTCTTC. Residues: CASSLGPTGGLSYNEQFF. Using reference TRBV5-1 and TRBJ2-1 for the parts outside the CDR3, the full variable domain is KAGVTQTPRYLIKTRGQQVTLSCSPISGHRSVSWYQQTPGQGLQFLFEYFSETQRNKGNFPGRFSGRQFSNSRSEMNVSTLELGDSALYLCASSLGPTGGLSYNEQFFGPGTRLTVL.

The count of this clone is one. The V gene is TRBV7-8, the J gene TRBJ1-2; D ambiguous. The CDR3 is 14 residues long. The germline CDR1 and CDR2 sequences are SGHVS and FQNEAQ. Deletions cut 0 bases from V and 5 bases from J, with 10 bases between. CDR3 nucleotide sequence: TGTGCCAGCAGCTTAGCGCCGGGCTTATATGGCTACACCTTC. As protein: CASSLAPGLYGYTF.

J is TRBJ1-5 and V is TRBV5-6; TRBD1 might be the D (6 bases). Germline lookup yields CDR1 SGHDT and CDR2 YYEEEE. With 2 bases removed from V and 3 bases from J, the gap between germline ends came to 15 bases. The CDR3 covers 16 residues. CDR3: CASSLTRGSSNQPQHF. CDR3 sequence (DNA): TGTGCCAGCAGCTTAACCAGGGGATCCTCCAATCAGCCCCAGCATTTT.

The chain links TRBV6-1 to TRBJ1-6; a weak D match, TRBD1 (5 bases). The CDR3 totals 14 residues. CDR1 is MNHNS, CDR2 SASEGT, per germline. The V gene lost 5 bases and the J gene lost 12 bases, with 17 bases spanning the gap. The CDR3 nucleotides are TGTGCCAGCAGTAAATACGGGACTCGATTACCCCTCCACTTT. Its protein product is CASSKYGTRLPLHF.

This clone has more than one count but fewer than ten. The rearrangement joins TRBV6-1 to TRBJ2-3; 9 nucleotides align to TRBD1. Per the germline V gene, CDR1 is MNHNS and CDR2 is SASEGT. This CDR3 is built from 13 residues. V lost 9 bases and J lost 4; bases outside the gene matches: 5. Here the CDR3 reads CASAGTGPDTQYF. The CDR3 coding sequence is TGTGCCAGTGCCGGGACAGGGCCAGATACGCAGTATTTT.